The 22 T cell receptor beta chains presented below share a single source sample, sequenced in a study of shared clonotypes between healthy human individuals. Only in-frame clones appear in the TCRdb table, and some are missing; sequencing was by immunoSEQ multiplex PCR. The sample gives under 1,100,000 clones, more than 60% of which show up once; over 1.3% is in the top ten. The material sequenced was memory CD4+ T cells sorted from blood. The subset denotes: CD45RA-negative fraction. Receptor source: a man younger than 35 in good health.

Only one count was recorded for this clone. This rearrangement joins TRBV4-3 to TRBJ2-5; 8 nucleotides match TRBD2. The germline V gene encodes CDR1 LGHNA and CDR2 YSLEER. V lost 0 bases, J lost 6 bases, and 9 bases stayed unmatched. There are 16 residues in the CDR3. CDR3 residues: CASSQEAGGVWKTQYF. The DNA of the CDR3 is TGCGCCAGCAGCCAAGAGGCGGGAGGAGTTTGGAAGACCCAGTACTTC.

This rearrangement joins TRBV5-4 to TRBJ2-2; 7 bases are shared with TRBD1. The trim removed 4 bases at V and 5 bases at J, leaving 11 bases unmatched. This CDR3 region has 16 residues. CDR1 is SGHNT, CDR2 YYREEE, per germline (reference sequence). The CDR3 here is CASSRDSPAITGELFF. Here the CDR3 DNA reads TGTGCCAGCAGCCGGGACAGCCCCGCCATTACCGGGGAGCTGTTTTTT. Complete variable domain (other parts from reference TRBV5-4 and TRBJ2-2): ETGVTQSPTHLIKTRGQQVTLRCSSQSGHNTVSWYQQALGQGPQFIFQYYREEENGRGNFPPRFSGLQFPNYSSELNVNALELDDSALYLCASSRDSPAITGELFFGEGSRLTVL.

About this clone itself: Its ends do not fully match the called genes, so a read error is possible. This chain connects TRBV6-6 to TRBJ2-7; D possibly corresponds to TRBD1 (6 bases). CDR3 size: 13 residues. Germline-derived CDR1 and CDR2 are MNHNY and SVGAGI (reference sequence). The CDR3: CAIKGEFKYEQYF. The CDR3 bases are TGCGCGATAAAGGGGGAATTTAAGTACGAGCAGTACTTC.

The chain links TRBV7-9 to TRBJ1-2; tentatively, D is TRBD1 (5 bases). Germline V CDR1 and CDR2: SEHNR, FQNEAQ (reference sequence). There are 14 residues in the CDR3. V was cut by 5 bases and J by 2 bases, with 12 bases left in between. CDR3: CASSLGHLNYGYTF. The DNA of the CDR3 is TGTGCCAGCAGCCTCGGACACCTAAACTATGGCTACACCTTC. The entire variable domain, with the rest obtained from reference TRBV7-9 and TRBJ1-2, is as follows: DTGVSQNPRHKITKRGQNVTFRCDPISEHNRLYWYRQTLGQGPEFLTYFQNEAQLEKSRLLSDRFSAERPKGSFSTLEIQRTEQGDSAMYLCASSLGHLNYGYTFGSGTRLTVV.

V and J are TRBV9 and TRBJ2-3, with D unclear. The V and J ends lost 3 bases and 6 bases respectively, with 14 bases between them. The CDR3 sequence is 14 residues long. In germline, CDR1 is SGDLS, CDR2 YYNGEE. As DNA, the CDR3 is TGTGCCAGCAGCGGTCTGGTGGCCGGCGATACGCAGTATTTT. The encoded protein is CASSGLVAGDTQYF.

The chain joins TRBV7-8 to TRBJ2-7; tentative D call: TRBD2 (5 bases). This CDR3 contains 14 residues. CDR1 SGHVS and CDR2 FQNEAQ come from the germline V gene. Between the trimmed V and J ends, which lost 1 base and 2 bases, there was a span of 9 bases. The CDR3 spells CASSLVGVTYEQYF. Here the CDR3 DNA reads TGTGCCAGCAGCTTAGTGGGAGTTACCTACGAGCAGTACTTC.

V and J are TRBV19 and TRBJ2-5, with D unclear. Trimming took 5 bases from V and 1 from J, leaving 11 bases between them. In germline, CDR1 is LNHDA, CDR2 SQIVND (reference sequence). The CDR3 length is 14 residues. CDR3: CASSEQKSQETQYF. Written as DNA, the CDR3 is TGTGCCAGTAGTGAACAGAAATCCCAAGAGACCCAGTACTTC. Drawing the rest from reference TRBV19 and TRBJ2-5, the complete variable domain is DGGITQSPKYLFRKEGQNVTLSCEQNLNHDAMYWYRQDPGQGLRLIYYSQIVNDFQKGDIAEGYSVSREKKESFPLTVTSAQKNPTAFYLCASSEQKSQETQYFGPGTRLLVL.

This chain links TRBV19 with TRBJ1-1; D is uncertain. The CDR3 contains 14 residues. Trimming took off 6 bases at V and 5 bases at J, with 16 bases between the two ends. Germline CDR1 and CDR2: LNHDA and SQIVND (reference sequence). Written as DNA, the CDR3 is TGTGCCAGTAGACGTCTTTCGCGAGGGACTGAAGCTTTCTTT. Encoded protein: CASRRLSRGTEAFF.

The chain joins TRBV29-1 to TRBJ2-3, with a tentative D call TRBD1 (6 bases). The germline gives CDR1 SQVTM, CDR2 ANQGSEA. This CDR3 spans 13 amino acids. With 4 bases removed from V and 4 bases from J, the gap between germline ends came to 12 bases. The CDR3 nucleotides are TGCAGCGTTGTAGGGGGTCCCGCAGATACGCAGTATTTT. Translation: CSVVGGPADTQYF.

The gene calls are TRBV10-3 and TRBJ1-6; weak D call: TRBD1 (6 bases). The germline CDR1 and CDR2 sequences are ENHRY and SYGVKD. The length of the CDR3 is 16 residues. V was cut by 2 bases and J by 6 bases, with 14 bases left in between. The CDR3 loop reads CAISEMKQGINSPLHF. In DNA, the CDR3 is TGTGCCATCAGTGAGATGAAACAGGGTATTAATTCACCCCTCCACTTT.

The genes are TRBV10-2 and TRBJ1-5; the D gene is possibly TRBD1 (5 bases). Per germline, CDR1 WSHSY and CDR2 SAAADI. The CDR3 sequence is 13 residues long. V dropped 7 bases and J dropped 7 bases, with 14 bases sitting between them. Here the CDR3 reads CASTPDWGQPQHF. In nucleotides, the CDR3 is TGCGCCAGCACCCCCGATTGGGGCCAGCCCCAGCATTTT.

The chain is built from TRBV14 and TRBJ2-3, with D possibly matching TRBD2 (6 bases). V lost 6 bases, J lost 6 bases, and 16 bases lay in between. The CDR3 totals 14 residues. Germline V gene data show CDR1 as SGHDN and CDR2 as FVKESK. The CDR3 protein is CASRPLGGSDTQYF. In DNA form, the CDR3 reads TGTGCCAGCAGACCGCTCGGGGGTTCGGATACGCAGTATTTT.

This chain links TRBV30 with TRBJ2-1; D gene unclear. Deletions cut 0 bases from V and 3 bases from J, with 12 bases between. Germline-derived CDR1 and CDR2 are GTSNPN and SVGIG (reference sequence). There are 15 residues in the CDR3. CDR3 sequence: CAWSVEQLYYNEQFF. The CDR3 region has the DNA TGTGCCTGGAGTGTCGAACAGTTATACTACAATGAGCAGTTCTTC.

This rearrangement joins TRBV5-1 to TRBJ2-3; 8 bases agree with TRBD1. The V and J ends lost 2 bases and 5 bases, in that order; junction bases with no gene match: 7. This CDR3 is 15 amino acids long. Germline lookup yields CDR1 SGHRS and CDR2 YFSETQ. The chain's CDR3 is CASSLQGGRGDTQYF. DNA for the CDR3: TGCGCCAGCAGCTTACAGGGGGGCCGGGGAGATACGCAGTATTTT.

The chain has TRBV28 and TRBJ1-2; a possible D gene is TRBD1 (6 bases). Trimming removed 5 bases from V and 8 bases from J, with 15 bases in between. Germline V lookup: CDR1 MDHEN, CDR2 SYDVKM. The CDR3 sequence is 13 residues long. The CDR3 nucleotides are TGTGCCAGCAGTATGATAGGGGGAGGAGGCTACACCTTC. Protein sequence: CASSMIGGGGYTF.

The V call is TRBV10-3, the J call TRBJ2-2; TRBD2 matches at 8 bases. Losses at the gene ends were 4 bases for V and 6 bases for J; bases not matched to a gene: 13. The CDR3 runs 17 residues. Germline loops: CDR1 ENHRY, CDR2 SYGVKD. The CDR3 DNA reads TGTGCCATCAGTGGGTCCCCAACTAGCGGCGGTGCCGGGGAGCTGTTTTTT. This gives the protein CAISGSPTSGGAGELFF.

The count of this clone is one. The V call is TRBV7-9, the J call TRBJ1-2; a weak D match, TRBD1 (5 bases). V lost 5 bases, J lost 2 bases, and 15 bases lay in between. The V gene's germline CDR1 is SEHNR and CDR2 FQNEAQ (reference sequence). The CDR3 length is 15 residues. CDR3: CASSIATGGNYGYTF. The CDR3 DNA reads as TGTGCCAGCAGCATTGCCACAGGAGGAAACTATGGCTACACCTTC.

The chain uses TRBV13 and TRBJ2-7, with no clear D. The CDR3 length is 14 residues. The germline V and J ends were trimmed by 5 bases and 2 bases, with 13 bases remaining between them. The germline CDR1 and CDR2 sequences are PRHDT and FYEKMQ (reference sequence). The CDR3 loop reads CASSIIRAPYEQYF. As DNA, the CDR3 is TGTGCCAGCAGCATAATAAGGGCTCCCTACGAGCAGTACTTC.

This chain uses TRBV15 with TRBJ2-3; tentative D call: TRBD1 (6 bases). The CDR3 has 16 amino acids. Per the germline V gene, CDR1 is LNHNV and CDR2 is YYDKDF (reference sequence). V lost 1 base and J 1 base, leaving 12 bases between the germline ends. CDR3 region: CATSRGYGGGTDTQYF. In DNA form, the CDR3 reads TGTGCCACCAGCAGAGGTTATGGGGGCGGCACAGATACGCAGTATTTT.

V and J are TRBV6-4 and TRBJ1-2; TRBD1 agrees at 9 bases. V was clipped by 4 bases and J by 0 bases; unmatched bases: 3. The CDR3 spans 15 residues. Germline CDR1 and CDR2: MRHNA and SNTAGT. The chain's CDR3 is CASSVTGGTNYGYTF. Here the CDR3 DNA reads TGTGCCAGCAGTGTTACAGGGGGCACTAACTATGGCTACACCTTC.

CDR3 sequence reads: CASSTPGAPGEKLFF. The CDR3 bases are TGTGCCAGCAGCACCCCGGGGGCCCCAGGGGAAAAACTGTTTTTT. The chain combines TRBV5-8 with TRBJ1-4, with TRBD1 as a possible D gene (6 bases). The V end was cut by 4 bases, the J end by 8 bases, with 18 bases between. Germline V gene lookup returns CDR1 SGHTS and CDR2 YDEGEE. The length of the CDR3 is 15 residues.

This clone was detected only a few times. V usage is TRBV6-1 and J usage is TRBJ2-1; 7 nucleotides agree with TRBD1. Germline trimming cut 3 bases from V and 10 bases from J; bases unmatched to any gene: 6. CDR1 is MNHNS, CDR2 SASEGT, per germline. The CDR3 has 13 amino acids. The CDR3 region has the DNA TGTGCCAGCAGTGACCACAGGGGCGGGGAGCAGTTCTTC. Translating gives CASSDHRGGEQFF.